The T cell receptor (beta chain) described here comes from a study of T cell responses to AZD1222 COVID-19 vaccine. Study-level results: Baseline serostatus was positive in only a handful of AZD1222 recipients.

Assay: immunoSEQ multiplex PCR; the TCRdb copy retains only in-frame clones and omits some. Of 98,000 or so clones detected, around nine tenths appear once; the ten largest clones hold around 8.7%. V lost 6 bases and J lost 6; bases outside the gene matches: 13. The CDR3 is 16 amino acids. CDR1 and CDR2 (germline): SNHLY, FYNNEI. With respect to this clone: Antigen unknown.

This sample comprised peripheral blood, obtained on day 0 of AZD1222 vaccination. V usage is TRBV2 and J usage is TRBJ2-1; 8 positions match TRBD1. The source of this sequence is an adult in good health. The CDR3 is CASRGVTGQASNEQFF. CDR3 nucleotides: TGTGCCAGCAGGGGTGTTACGGGACAGGCCTCCAATGAGCAGTTCTTC.